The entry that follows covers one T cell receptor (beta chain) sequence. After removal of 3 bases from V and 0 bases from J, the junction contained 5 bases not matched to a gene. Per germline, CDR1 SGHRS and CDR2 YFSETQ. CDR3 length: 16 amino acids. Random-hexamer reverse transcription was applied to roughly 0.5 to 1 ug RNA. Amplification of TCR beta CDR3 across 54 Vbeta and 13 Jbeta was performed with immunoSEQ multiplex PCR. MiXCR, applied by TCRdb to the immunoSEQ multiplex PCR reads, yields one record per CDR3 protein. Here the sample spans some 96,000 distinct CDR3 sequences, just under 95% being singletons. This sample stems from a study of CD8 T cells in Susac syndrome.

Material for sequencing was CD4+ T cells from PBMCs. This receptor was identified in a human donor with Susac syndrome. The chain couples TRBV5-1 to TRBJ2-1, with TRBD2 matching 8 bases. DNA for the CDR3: TGCGCCAGCAGCTCTGGTGCGGGGGGCTCCTACAATGAGCAGTTCTTC. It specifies CASSSGAGGSYNEQFF.